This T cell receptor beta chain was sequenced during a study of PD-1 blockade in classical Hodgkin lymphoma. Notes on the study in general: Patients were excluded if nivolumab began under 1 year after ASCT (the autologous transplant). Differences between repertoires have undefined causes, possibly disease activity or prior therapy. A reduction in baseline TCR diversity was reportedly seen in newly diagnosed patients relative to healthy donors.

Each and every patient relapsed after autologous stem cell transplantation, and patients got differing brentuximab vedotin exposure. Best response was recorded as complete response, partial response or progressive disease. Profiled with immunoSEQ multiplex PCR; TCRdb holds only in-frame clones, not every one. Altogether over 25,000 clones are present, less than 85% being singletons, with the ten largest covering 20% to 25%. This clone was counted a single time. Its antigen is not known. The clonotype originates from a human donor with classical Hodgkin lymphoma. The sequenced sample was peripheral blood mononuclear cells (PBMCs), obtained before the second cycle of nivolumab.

The CDR3 spells CASSVTKGLAGATGELFF. The CDR3 DNA is TGTGCCAGCAGCGTGACGAAGGGACTAGCGGGGGCCACCGGGGAGCTGTTTTTT. The gene calls are TRBV11-2 and TRBJ2-2; the match to TRBD2 covers 14 bases. Trimming removed 5 bases from V and 4 bases from J; junction bases left unmatched: 9. This CDR3 is built from 18 residues. Germline loops: CDR1 SGHAT, CDR2 FQNNGV.